This TCR beta chain was recovered during a study of human T cells and chemical hapten exposure. Individual cDNA molecules each carried unique molecular identifiers attached by the library. TCRdb ran MiXCR on the reads and lists one entry per CDR3 protein. Among about 120,000 distinct CDR3 sequences, about 8.9% were seen once, and the ten largest hold roughly 1.3%. V was trimmed by 4 bases and J by 0 bases, leaving 3 bases between them. The CDR3 totals 13 residues. The germline V gene has CDR1 SGHVS and CDR2 FQNEAQ. Before extraction, the whole blood was not fractionated, and total RNA was taken from it.

This receptor was identified in a human donor in good health. Some clones in this sample may be carry-over from other donors' samples. The rearrangement uses TRBV7-8 and TRBJ2-2; D not certain. The specimen was whole blood. CDR3: CASSSTNTGELFF. The CDR3 bases are TGTGCCAGCAGCTCTACGAACACCGGGGAGCTGTTTTTT.